This TCR beta chain is drawn from a study of OX40 agonist ivuxolimab in advanced cancers. Study context: Those enrolled were roughly 80% male, with a mean age of about 66 years and ages from 23 to 79. One patient with hepatocellular carcinoma and two with cutaneous melanoma, three in all, had partial responses.

Assay used: immunoSEQ multiplex PCR; TCRdb lists only in-frame clones, some missing. The table records fewer than 35,000 clones, roughly 81% of them present only once. CDR3 size: 14 residues. Germline lookup yields CDR1 SGHVS and CDR2 FQNEAQ. V lost 4 bases, J lost 6 bases, and 8 bases stayed unmatched. Sequencing used CD4+ or CD8+ T cells sorted from blood, obtained in a trial of the OX40 agonist ivuxolimab. The TCR originated in an adult with an advanced solid tumor such as melanoma, head and neck, liver or kidney cancer. V and J are TRBV7-8 and TRBJ2-7; 8 nucleotides match TRBD1. The DNA of the CDR3 is TGTGCCAGCAGCTACGACGACGGGACAGGCGAGCAGTACTTC. It is translated as CASSYDDGTGEQYF. The variable domain in full, completed from reference TRBV7-8 and TRBJ2-7, reads GAGVSQSPRYKVAKRGQDVALRCDPISGHVSLFWYQQALGQGPEFLTYFQNEAQLDKSGLPSDRFFAERPEGSVSTLKIQRTQQEDSAVYLCASSYDDGTGEQYFGPGTRLTVT.